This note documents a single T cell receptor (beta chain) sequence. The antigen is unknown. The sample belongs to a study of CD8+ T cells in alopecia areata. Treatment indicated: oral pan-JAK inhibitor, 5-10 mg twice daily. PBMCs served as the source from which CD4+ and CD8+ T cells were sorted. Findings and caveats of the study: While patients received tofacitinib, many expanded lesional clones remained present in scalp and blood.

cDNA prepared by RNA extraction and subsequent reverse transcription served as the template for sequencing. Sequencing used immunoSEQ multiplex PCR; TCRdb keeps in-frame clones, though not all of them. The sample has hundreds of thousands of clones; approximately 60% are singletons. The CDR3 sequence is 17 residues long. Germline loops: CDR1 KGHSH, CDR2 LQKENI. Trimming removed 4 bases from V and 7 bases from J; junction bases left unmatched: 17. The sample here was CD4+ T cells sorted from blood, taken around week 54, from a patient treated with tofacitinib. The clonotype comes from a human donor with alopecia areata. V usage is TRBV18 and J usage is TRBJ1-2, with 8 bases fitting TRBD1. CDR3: CASSQMVGQEGPSGYTF. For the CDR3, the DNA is TGTGCCAGCTCACAAATGGTGGGACAGGAGGGGCCTTCTGGCTACACCTTC. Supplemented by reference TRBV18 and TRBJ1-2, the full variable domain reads NAGVMQNPRHLVRRRGQEARLRCSPMKGHSHVYWYRQLPEEGLKFMVYLQKENIIDESGMPKERFSAEFPKEGPSILRIQQVVRGDSAAYFCASSQMVGQEGPSGYTFGSGTRLTVV.